This T cell receptor (beta chain) was observed in a study of radiotherapy plus CTLA-4 blockade in lung cancer. TCRdb's copy holds only in-frame clones and misses some; the assay was immunoSEQ multiplex PCR. The sample lists about 100,000 clones; around four fifths were seen once. The germline V gene has CDR1 MDHEN and CDR2 SYDVKM. CDR3 size: 13 residues. Trimming took off 7 bases at V and 3 bases at J, with 7 bases between the two ends. This sequence joins TRBV28 and TRBJ1-6, with no clear D. This sample comprised peripheral blood, obtained from a patient treated with radiotherapy plus ipilimumab. The receptor was derived from a human donor with non-small cell lung cancer who had stable disease on radiotherapy plus ipilimumab. Written as DNA, the CDR3 is TGTGCCAGCAAAGGCATCTATAATTCACCCCTCCACTTT. This gives the protein CASKGIYNSPLHF.